This record concerns one T cell receptor (beta chain) sequence. The data derive from a study of blood T cell repertoires in COVID-19. Overall study: Sample material is recorded as cDNA or gDNA derived from T cells, B-cell-depleted T cells, or PBMCs.

CDR1 is LGHDT and CDR2 is YNNKEL in the germline V gene (reference sequence). The CDR3 is made up of 15 amino acids. With 0 bases removed from V and 5 bases from J, the gap between germline ends came to 11 bases. Sequenced by immunoSEQ multiplex PCR; TCRdb stores in-frame clones only, minus some. The profile shows around 700,000 clones, 90% of them singletons. The origin of this receptor is a woman younger than 30 with acute or convalescent COVID-19. V usage is TRBV3-1 (or the pseudogene TRBV3-2) and J usage is TRBJ1-5; D is unclear. What was sequenced was peripheral blood. The DNA of the CDR3 is TGTGCCAGCAGCCAAGATCCGGGGTTCTATCAGCCCCAGCATTTT. Translating it yields CASSQDPGFYQPQHF.